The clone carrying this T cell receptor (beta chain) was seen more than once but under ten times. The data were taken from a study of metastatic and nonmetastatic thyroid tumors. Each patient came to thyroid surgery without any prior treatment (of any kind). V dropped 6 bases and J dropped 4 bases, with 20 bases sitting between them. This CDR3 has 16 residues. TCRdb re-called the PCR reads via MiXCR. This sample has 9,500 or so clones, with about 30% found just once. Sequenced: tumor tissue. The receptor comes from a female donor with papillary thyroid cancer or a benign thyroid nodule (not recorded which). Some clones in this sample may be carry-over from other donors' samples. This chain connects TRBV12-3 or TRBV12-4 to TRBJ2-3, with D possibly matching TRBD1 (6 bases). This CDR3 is CASRASWTVAPDTQYF. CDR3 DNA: TGTGCCAGCAGGGCCTCGTGGACAGTCGCACCAGATACGCAGTATTTT.